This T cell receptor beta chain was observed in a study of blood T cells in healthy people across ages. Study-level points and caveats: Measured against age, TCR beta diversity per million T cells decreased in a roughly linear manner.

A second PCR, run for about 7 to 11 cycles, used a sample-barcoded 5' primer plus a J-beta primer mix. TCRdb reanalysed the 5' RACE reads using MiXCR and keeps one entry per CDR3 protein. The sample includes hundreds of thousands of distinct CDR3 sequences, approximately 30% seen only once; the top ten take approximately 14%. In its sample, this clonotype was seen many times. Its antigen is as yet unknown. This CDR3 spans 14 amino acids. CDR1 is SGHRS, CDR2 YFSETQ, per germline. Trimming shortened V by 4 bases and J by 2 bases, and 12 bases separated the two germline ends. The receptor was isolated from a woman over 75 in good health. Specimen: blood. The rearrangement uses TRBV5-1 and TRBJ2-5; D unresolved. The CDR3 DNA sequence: TGCGCCAGCAGCGACGGACGGTCGCAAGAGACCCAGTACTTC. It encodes CASSDGRSQETQYF. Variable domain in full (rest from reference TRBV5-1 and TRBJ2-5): KAGVTQTPRYLIKTRGQQVTLSCSPISGHRSVSWYQQTPGQGLQFLFEYFSETQRNKGNFPGRFSGRQFSNSRSEMNVSTLELGDSALYLCASSDGRSQETQYFGPGTRLLVL.